The rows below give T cell receptor beta chains drawn from one sample of a study of fetal regulatory T cell absence and autoimmunity. TCRdb's table, derived via immunoSEQ multiplex PCR, lists solely in-frame clones and lacks some. The table lists around 100,000 clones, 72% of them singletons. The sequencing input was pancreas tissue. The receptors were sampled from a male donor with IPEX syndrome. The CDR3 runs from the conserved cysteine through the conserved F or W. Each record gives: J gene, D gene, V gene, clone size, CDR3 DNA, CDR3 protein. D genes are given only for firm matches. Some rows have no size entry. The others give once, few or many, or a class for an expanded clone.

j_gene: TRBJ1-2
d_gene: .
v_gene: TRBV18
abundance: .
CDR3nt: TGTGCCAGCTCACCAGGGGACTATGGCTACACCTTC
CDR3aa: CASSPGDYGYTF

j_gene: TRBJ2-1
d_gene: TRBD2
v_gene: TRBV5-4
abundance: .
CDR3nt: TGTGCCAGCAGCCGGCGGGAGGCCAATGAGCAGTTCTTC
CDR3aa: CASSRREANEQFF

j_gene: TRBJ2-1
d_gene: TRBD2
v_gene: TRBV27
abundance: .
CDR3nt: TGTGCCAGCAGTTTATCGACTAGCGGGAGGGTATACAATGAGCAGTTCTTC
CDR3aa: CASSLSTSGRVYNEQFF

j_gene: TRBJ1-5
d_gene: .
v_gene: TRBV6-6
abundance: .
CDR3nt: TGTGCCAGCAGGGGACAATATAGCAATCAGCCCCAGCATTTT
CDR3aa: CASRGQYSNQPQHF

j_gene: TRBJ2-1
d_gene: .
v_gene: TRBV7-7
abundance: few
CDR3nt: TGTGCTAGCAGCTCGGACGCCTACAATGAGCAGTTCTTC
CDR3aa: CASSSDAYNEQFF

j_gene: TRBJ2-1
d_gene: TRBD2
v_gene: TRBV7-9
abundance: few
CDR3nt: TGTGCCAGCAGCTTAGAACTACTGACTAGCGGGGGCTATGAGCAGTTCTTC
CDR3aa: CASSLELLTSGGYEQFF

j_gene: TRBJ2-6
d_gene: TRBD1
v_gene: TRBV5-1
abundance: once
CDR3nt: TGCGCCAGCAGGTCCACAGGGGAAGGGGCCAACGTCCTGACTTTC
CDR3aa: CASRSTGEGANVLTF

j_gene: TRBJ2-5
d_gene: .
v_gene: TRBV5-8
abundance: .
CDR3nt: TGTGCCAGCAGCTTGCCTATCGCCGGGGGGACCCAGTACTTC
CDR3aa: CASSLPIAGGTQYF

j_gene: TRBJ1-2
d_gene: TRBD1
v_gene: TRBV4-1
abundance: .
CDR3nt: TGCGCCAGCAGCCAAGACTCAGGGGGCTGTTGCTATGGCTACACCTTC
CDR3aa: CASSQDSGGCCYGYTF

j_gene: TRBJ2-7
d_gene: TRBD1
v_gene: TRBV7-2
abundance: .
CDR3nt: TGTGCCAGCAGCGCGTCCCGGGACAGGGTTTCGCAGTACTTC
CDR3aa: CASSASRDRVSQYF

j_gene: TRBJ2-7
d_gene: TRBD2
v_gene: TRBV5-1
abundance: .
CDR3nt: TGCGCCAGCAGCTTGGGTACGGGACTAGCGGGAGAGCAGTACTTC
CDR3aa: CASSLGTGLAGEQYF

j_gene: TRBJ2-5
d_gene: .
v_gene: TRBV19
abundance: .
CDR3nt: TGTGCCAGTAGTTTCCCGGGTAGGGCGGAGACCCAGTACTTC
CDR3aa: CASSFPGRAETQYF

j_gene: TRBJ1-2
d_gene: .
v_gene: TRBV29-1
abundance: once
CDR3nt: TGCAGCGTTGGTCCGGGATACTATGGCTACACCTTC
CDR3aa: CSVGPGYYGYTF

j_gene: TRBJ1-2
d_gene: TRBD1
v_gene: TRBV23-1
abundance: .
CDR3nt: TGCGCCAGCAGTCAATCGGGGGCAGGGACAGGGAACGACCGCCTGCAGGGAGACTATGGCTACACCTTC
CDR3aa: CASSQSGAGTGNDRLQGDYGYTF

j_gene: TRBJ2-7
d_gene: .
v_gene: TRBV7-6
abundance: .
CDR3nt: TGTGCCAGCAGCTCCACCCGCGGTAACCTCTACGAGCAGTACTTC
CDR3aa: CASSSTRGNLYEQYF

j_gene: TRBJ2-7
d_gene: .
v_gene: TRBV21-1
abundance: few
CDR3nt: TGTGCCAGCAGCAACCGGGACAGCTCCTACGAGCAGTACTTC
CDR3aa: CASSNRDSSYEQYF

j_gene: TRBJ2-3
d_gene: .
v_gene: TRBV4-1
abundance: .
CDR3nt: TGCGCCAGCAGCCAAGAACCCCAAAGGGTCACAGATACGCAGTATTTT
CDR3aa: CASSQEPQRVTDTQYF

j_gene: TRBJ2-7
d_gene: TRBD1
v_gene: TRBV7-2
abundance: once
CDR3nt: TGTGCCAGCCGCCCCAAGGACAGGTCCTACGAGCAGTACTTC
CDR3aa: CASRPKDRSYEQYF

j_gene: TRBJ1-3
d_gene: .
v_gene: TRBV9
abundance: .
CDR3nt: TGTGCCAGCAGCGAAAGATGGGGCTCTGGAAACACCATATATTTT
CDR3aa: CASSERWGSGNTIYF

j_gene: TRBJ1-3
d_gene: .
v_gene: TRBV4-1
abundance: .
CDR3nt: TGCGCCAGCAGCCCTGTCCAGGGGCTCTCTGGAAACACCATATATTTT
CDR3aa: CASSPVQGLSGNTIYF

j_gene: TRBJ2-1
d_gene: .
v_gene: TRBV4-1
abundance: few
CDR3nt: TGCGCCAGCAGCCCGGGACGGCCTAATGAGCAGTTCTTC
CDR3aa: CASSPGRPNEQFF

j_gene: TRBJ2-2
d_gene: TRBD1
v_gene: TRBV25-1
abundance: .
CDR3nt: TGTGCCAGCACCGGGACAGGGGGCACCGGGGAGCTGTTTTTT
CDR3aa: CASTGTGGTGELFF

j_gene: TRBJ2-3
d_gene: .
v_gene: TRBV19
abundance: .
CDR3nt: TGTGCCAGTAGTGGAGATACGCAGTATTTT
CDR3aa: CASSGDTQYF

j_gene: TRBJ1-6
d_gene: .
v_gene: TRBV19
abundance: .
CDR3nt: TGTGCCAGTAGTATAGGGGTTAATTCACCCCTCCACTTT
CDR3aa: CASSIGVNSPLHF

j_gene: TRBJ2-7
d_gene: TRBD2
v_gene: TRBV27
abundance: .
CDR3nt: TGTGCCAGCAGTTTAAGCGGGAGTTCCTACGAGCAGTACTTC
CDR3aa: CASSLSGSSYEQYF

j_gene: TRBJ2-3
d_gene: .
v_gene: TRBV9
abundance: .
CDR3nt: TGTGCCAGCAGCGTAAGGGCAGGGGCAGATACGCAGTATTTT
CDR3aa: CASSVRAGADTQYF

j_gene: TRBJ1-4
d_gene: .
v_gene: TRBV19
abundance: few
CDR3nt: TGTGCCAGTAGTATGGGTGAAAAACTGTTTTTT
CDR3aa: CASSMGEKLFF

j_gene: TRBJ2-1
d_gene: TRBD1
v_gene: TRBV7-9
abundance: .
CDR3nt: TGTGCCAGCAGCATGACAGGGGGCGCTGGCTCCTACAATGAGCAGTTCTTC
CDR3aa: CASSMTGGAGSYNEQFF

j_gene: TRBJ2-1
d_gene: .
v_gene: TRBV5-4
abundance: .
CDR3nt: TGTGCCAGCAGCTTGGTAGGTGCAAATGAGCAGTTCTTC
CDR3aa: CASSLVGANEQFF

j_gene: TRBJ2-5
d_gene: TRBD2
v_gene: TRBV2
abundance: .
CDR3nt: TGTGCCAACCTCGGACTAGCGGGAGGGGGGGGCCAAGAGACCCAGTACTTC
CDR3aa: CANLGLAGGGGQETQYF

j_gene: TRBJ2-3
d_gene: TRBD2
v_gene: TRBV10-2
abundance: .
CDR3nt: TGCGCCAGCAGTCTAGGCGGCGGGGGGCCCCCGAGCACAGATACGCAGTATTTT
CDR3aa: CASSLGGGGPPSTDTQYF

j_gene: TRBJ1-6
d_gene: .
v_gene: TRBV6-5
abundance: .
CDR3nt: TGTGCCAGCAGTTACAGGGGACTAGATTCACCCCTCCACTTT
CDR3aa: CASSYRGLDSPLHF